Below, 11 T cell receptor beta chains from the same sample are listed, as sequenced in a study of CD8 T cells in ankylosing spondylitis. TCRdb reprocessed the 5' RACE reads with MiXCR, giving one entry per CDR3 protein. The data hold about 160,000 distinct CDR3 sequences, with around 20% observed a single time. Specimen: blood, either unsorted or a sorted T cell fraction (not recorded which). These receptors were obtained from a male donor with ankylosing spondylitis or in good health (not recorded which).

This clonotype was detected many times. This chain links TRBV5-1 with TRBJ2-7, with D unresolved. The V end lost 1 base, the J end lost 2 bases, and 10 bases lay between the germline ends. The CDR3 runs 14 residues. Germline CDR1 and CDR2: SGHRS and YFSETQ. In nucleotides, the CDR3 is TGCGCCAGCAGCTTGAAGGACGGCACCTACGAGCAGTACTTC. It encodes CASSLKDGTYEQYF.

Ten or more counts support this clonotype. V gene TRBV4-2 combines with J gene TRBJ1-4; 7 nucleotides agree with TRBD1. J lost 8 bases, V lost 4 bases, and 10 bases had no gene match. This CDR3 spans 15 amino acids. Germline CDR1 reads LGHNA; CDR2 reads YNFKEQ. CDR3 region: CASSPEPGQREKLFF. In DNA form, the CDR3 reads TGTGCCAGCAGCCCAGAACCGGGACAGCGAGAAAAACTGTTTTTT.

The V call is TRBV29-1, the J call TRBJ2-4, with D uncertain. From germline, CDR1 is SQVTM and CDR2 ANQGSEA. Trimming removed 7 bases from V and 8 bases from J, with 12 bases in between. CDR3 size: 11 residues. The CDR3 nucleotides read TGCAGCGCCCTAGGGCAGCACATTCAGTACTTC. Translation gives CSALGQHIQYF.

This clonotype was counted ten times or more. The chain couples TRBV20-1 to TRBJ2-5, with D possibly matching TRBD2 (5 bases). This CDR3 has 14 amino acids. Trimming left V 1 base short and J 3 bases short, with 12 bases between. The V gene's germline CDR1 is DFQATT and CDR2 SNEGSKA (reference sequence). CDR3 region: CSARGAPGEETQYF. CDR3 in DNA: TGCAGTGCTAGAGGCGCCCCCGGGGAAGAGACCCAGTACTTC.

This clonotype was seen ten or more times. This chain uses TRBV7-9 with TRBJ2-7; no firm D call. This CDR3 region has 11 residues. Germline V gene sequence: CDR1 SEHNR, CDR2 FQNEAQ (reference sequence). V was pared by 4 bases and J by 3 bases, with 4 bases between. The DNA for the CDR3 is TGTGCCAGCAGCTCAATCTACGAGCAGTACTTC. It translates to CASSSIYEQYF.

This clonotype was detected many times. For the CDR3, the DNA is TGCGCCAGCAGCTTGGTGGGCTCGGGAGGCCTTTACTATGGCTACACCTTC. Amino acid sequence: CASSLVGSGGLYYGYTF. The chain couples TRBV5-1 to TRBJ1-2; D gene ambiguous. The germline V gene encodes CDR1 SGHRS and CDR2 YFSETQ. Deletions cut 0 bases from V and 3 bases from J, with 18 bases between. The CDR3 totals 17 residues.

This clonotype was found many times. The chain carries TRBV20-1 and TRBJ2-5; no reliable D call. V was cut by 3 bases and J by 2 bases, with 7 bases left in between. Germline loops: CDR1 DFQATT, CDR2 SNEGSKA (reference sequence). CDR3 length: 12 residues. The CDR3 coding sequence is TGCAGTGCTAGTCCCGGTCAAGAGACCCAGTACTTC. Amino acid sequence: CSASPGQETQYF.

There are a few counts of this clonotype. The chain's CDR3 is CASSSRRTNYEQYF. CDR3 sequence (DNA): TGTGCCAGCAGCTCTCGACGGACTAATTACGAGCAGTACTTC. This sequence joins TRBV7-9 and TRBJ2-7; maybe TRBD2 (6 bases). Germline V gene sequence: CDR1 SEHNR, CDR2 FQNEAQ (reference sequence). V lost 4 bases and J 4 bases, leaving 14 bases between the germline ends. CDR3 length: 14 residues.

This clonotype was recorded many times. The chain carries TRBV28 and TRBJ1-4; 11 nucleotides agree with TRBD1. The CDR3 runs to 14 residues. Germline V gene data show CDR1 as MDHEN and CDR2 as SYDVKM. Trimming removed 6 bases from V and 6 bases from J; junction bases left unmatched: 3. The CDR3 sequence: CASRGTGGYEKLFF. The CDR3 region has the DNA TGTGCCAGCAGGGGGACAGGGGGTTATGAAAAACTGTTTTTT.

The rearrangement uses TRBV13 and TRBJ1-5, with D maybe TRBD1 (5 bases). Germline loops: CDR1 PRHDT, CDR2 FYEKMQ (reference sequence). The length of the CDR3 is 14 residues. The ends were cut back, 0 bases at V and 4 bases at J, with 7 bases in the middle. The DNA for the CDR3 is TGTGCCAGCAGCTTAGGGGCAGGGAATCAGCCCCAGCATTTT. It specifies CASSLGAGNQPQHF.

The chain has TRBV5-1 and TRBJ2-1, with 9 nucleotides matching TRBD1. Germline trimming cut 2 bases from V and 9 bases from J; bases unmatched to any gene: 6. Germline lookup yields CDR1 SGHRS and CDR2 YFSETQ. This CDR3 spans 14 amino acids. The CDR3 DNA is TGCGCCAGCAGCTTTGGGACAGGGTATCCTGAGCAGTTCTTC. Its translation is CASSFGTGYPEQFF.